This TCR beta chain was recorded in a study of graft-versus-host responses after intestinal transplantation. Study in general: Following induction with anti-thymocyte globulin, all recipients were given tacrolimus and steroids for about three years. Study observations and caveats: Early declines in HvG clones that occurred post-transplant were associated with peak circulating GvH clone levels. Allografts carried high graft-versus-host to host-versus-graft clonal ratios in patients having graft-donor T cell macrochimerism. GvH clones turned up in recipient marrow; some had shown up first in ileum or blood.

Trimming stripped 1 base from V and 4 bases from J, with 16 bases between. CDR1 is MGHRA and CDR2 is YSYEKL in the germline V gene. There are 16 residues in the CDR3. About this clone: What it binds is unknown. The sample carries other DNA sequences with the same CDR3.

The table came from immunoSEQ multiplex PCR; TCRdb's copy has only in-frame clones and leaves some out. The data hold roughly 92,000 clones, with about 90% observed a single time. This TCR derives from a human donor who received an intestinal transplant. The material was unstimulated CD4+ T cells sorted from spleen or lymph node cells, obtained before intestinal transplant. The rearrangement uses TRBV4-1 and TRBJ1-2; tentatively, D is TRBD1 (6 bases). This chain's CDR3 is CASSQAGAGQSYGYTF. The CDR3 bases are TGCGCCAGCAGCCAAGCCGGCGCCGGACAGTCCTATGGCTACACCTTC.